The sample holds a few counts of the clone carrying this TCR beta chain. Its antigen is still unknown. This record belongs to a study of T cells after yellow fever vaccination. On the study more broadly: Preparation used SMART-Seq v4 Ultra Low Input for the low-cell-number fractions. Overall study findings and caveats: Reappearance after the booster was observed for most primary-vaccination clones (roughly 97% CD4, about 90% CD8).

The V and J ends lost 0 bases and 8 bases respectively, with 8 bases between them. The CDR3 runs to 13 residues. In germline, CDR1 is LNHNV, CDR2 YYDKDF (reference sequence). Researchers made TCR cDNA using 5'RACE template switching, and this step added a universal primer site and UMIs. One entry per CDR3 protein results from TCRdb running MiXCR on the 5' RACE reads. The table shows 110,000 to 150,000 distinct CDR3 sequences, with just over 6.5% occurring only once. The chain has TRBV15 and TRBJ2-1; D remains ambiguous. The sample consisted of CD4+ T cells sorted from PBMCs, taken 10 days after the yellow fever booster vaccination. The clonotype was recovered from a man aged 25-40 years who received the YFV17D yellow fever vaccine. DNA for the CDR3: TGTGCCACCAGCAGAGATCTAGGCGATGAGCAGTTCTTC. Translated, it gives CATSRDLGDEQFF.